Below are 2 T cell receptor beta chains sequenced from a single sample in a study of CD8+CD57+ T cells in acquired aplastic anemia (dated by TCRdb to the late 2010s). The sample was run on an Illumina HiSeq 2000. Genomic DNA served as template for TCR beta VDJ combination and CDR3 sequence profiling. The public reads were run again by TCRdb, first through fastp at Q25 and then through MiXCR, and only productive beta chains were kept. For every CDR3 protein sequence, its rows merge into one entry that carries the most common genes and DNA. The sample table records fewer than 200,000 distinct CDR3 sequences; less than 60% of these occur just once. Of the sample, about 1.8% is held by the ten largest clones. Patients chosen for sequencing had shown expansion of CD8+CD57+ cells by flow cytometry. Sequenced sample: sorted CD4+, CD8+, or CD8+CD57+ T cells (not recorded which) from PBMCs. These receptors originate from a human donor with aplastic anemia.

This chain uses TRBV11-1 with TRBJ2-1; TRBD2 aligns across 12 bases. The V and J ends lost 3 bases and 2 bases, in that order; junction bases with no gene match: 5. Germline assignment: CDR1 SGHAT and CDR2 FQDESV (reference sequence). This CDR3 region has 17 residues. The CDR3 loop is CASSFSSGGEAYNEQFF. CDR3 bases: TGTGCCAGCAGCTTTTCTAGCGGGGGGGAAGCCTACAATGAGCAGTTCTTC. Using reference TRBV11-1 and TRBJ2-1 for the parts outside the CDR3, the full variable domain is EAEVAQSPRYKITEKSQAVAFWCDPISGHATLYWYRQILGQGPELLVQFQDESVVDDSQLPKDRFSAERLKGVDSTLKIQPAELGDSAMYLCASSFSSGGEAYNEQFFGPGTRLTVL.

The chain has TRBV6-2 or TRBV6-3 and TRBJ1-1; no reliable D call. Germline V gives CDR1 MNHEY, CDR2 SVGEGT. With 2 bases removed from V and 3 bases from J, the gap between germline ends came to 7 bases. CDR3 length equals 13 residues. In nucleotides, the CDR3 is TGTGCCAGCAGTTACGAGGAAGACACTGAAGCTTTCTTT. Translating gives CASSYEEDTEAFF.